In its sample, the clone carrying this T cell receptor (beta chain) was seen many times. Its target is unknown. The CDR3 extends over 18 amino acids. Germline CDR1 KGHDR, CDR2 SFDVKD. V lost 2 bases to trimming and J lost 3 bases; unmatched junction nucleotides: 8. The sample belongs to a study of human T cells and chemical hapten exposure. Study at large: Patches that contained 0.01% DPC were applied to the upper back and read at 6 days.

The time point is: patch test 3, about 24 weeks after DPC sensitization. Treatment described: therapeutic diphenylcyclopropenone sensitization with weekly scalp DPC. Every patch test was put on after a blood sample was taken. Unfractionated whole blood yielded the extracted total RNA. Study outcomes and limitations: TCRs exceeding a frequency of 1 in 1000 stayed unchanged under DPC sensitization.

TCRdb reprocessed the RACE reads with MiXCR, giving one entry per CDR3 protein. This table has some 60,000 distinct CDR3 sequences, approximately 13% appearing once. The V gene is TRBV24-1, the J gene TRBJ2-1, with 11 nucleotides matching TRBD1. The sequence was collected from a man aged 25 to 45 with alopecia areata. Some clones in this sample may be carry-over from other donors' samples. The sample in question was whole blood, obtained in connection with sensitization to the hapten diphenylcyclopropenone (DPC). CDR3 protein: CATSDSTRGTGGYNEQFF. The CDR3 DNA sequence: TGTGCCACCAGTGATTCCACCCGGGGGACAGGGGGCTACAATGAGCAGTTCTTC.